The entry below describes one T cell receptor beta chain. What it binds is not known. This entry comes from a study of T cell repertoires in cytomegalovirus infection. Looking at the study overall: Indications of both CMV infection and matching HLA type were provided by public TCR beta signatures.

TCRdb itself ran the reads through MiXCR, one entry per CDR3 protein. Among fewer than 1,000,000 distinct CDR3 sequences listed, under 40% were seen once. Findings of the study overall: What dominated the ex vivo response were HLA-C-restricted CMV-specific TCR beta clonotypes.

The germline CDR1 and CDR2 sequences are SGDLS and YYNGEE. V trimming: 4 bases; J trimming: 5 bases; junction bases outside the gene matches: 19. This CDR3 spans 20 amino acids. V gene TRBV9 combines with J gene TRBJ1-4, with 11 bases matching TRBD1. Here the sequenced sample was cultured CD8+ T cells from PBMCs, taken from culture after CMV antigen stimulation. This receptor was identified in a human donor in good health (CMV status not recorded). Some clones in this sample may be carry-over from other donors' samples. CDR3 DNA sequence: TGTGCCAGCAGCCCACACTTCCAAGTGGGACAGGGGGAGGGGAATGAAAAACTGTTTTTT. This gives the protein CASSPHFQVGQGEGNEKLFF.